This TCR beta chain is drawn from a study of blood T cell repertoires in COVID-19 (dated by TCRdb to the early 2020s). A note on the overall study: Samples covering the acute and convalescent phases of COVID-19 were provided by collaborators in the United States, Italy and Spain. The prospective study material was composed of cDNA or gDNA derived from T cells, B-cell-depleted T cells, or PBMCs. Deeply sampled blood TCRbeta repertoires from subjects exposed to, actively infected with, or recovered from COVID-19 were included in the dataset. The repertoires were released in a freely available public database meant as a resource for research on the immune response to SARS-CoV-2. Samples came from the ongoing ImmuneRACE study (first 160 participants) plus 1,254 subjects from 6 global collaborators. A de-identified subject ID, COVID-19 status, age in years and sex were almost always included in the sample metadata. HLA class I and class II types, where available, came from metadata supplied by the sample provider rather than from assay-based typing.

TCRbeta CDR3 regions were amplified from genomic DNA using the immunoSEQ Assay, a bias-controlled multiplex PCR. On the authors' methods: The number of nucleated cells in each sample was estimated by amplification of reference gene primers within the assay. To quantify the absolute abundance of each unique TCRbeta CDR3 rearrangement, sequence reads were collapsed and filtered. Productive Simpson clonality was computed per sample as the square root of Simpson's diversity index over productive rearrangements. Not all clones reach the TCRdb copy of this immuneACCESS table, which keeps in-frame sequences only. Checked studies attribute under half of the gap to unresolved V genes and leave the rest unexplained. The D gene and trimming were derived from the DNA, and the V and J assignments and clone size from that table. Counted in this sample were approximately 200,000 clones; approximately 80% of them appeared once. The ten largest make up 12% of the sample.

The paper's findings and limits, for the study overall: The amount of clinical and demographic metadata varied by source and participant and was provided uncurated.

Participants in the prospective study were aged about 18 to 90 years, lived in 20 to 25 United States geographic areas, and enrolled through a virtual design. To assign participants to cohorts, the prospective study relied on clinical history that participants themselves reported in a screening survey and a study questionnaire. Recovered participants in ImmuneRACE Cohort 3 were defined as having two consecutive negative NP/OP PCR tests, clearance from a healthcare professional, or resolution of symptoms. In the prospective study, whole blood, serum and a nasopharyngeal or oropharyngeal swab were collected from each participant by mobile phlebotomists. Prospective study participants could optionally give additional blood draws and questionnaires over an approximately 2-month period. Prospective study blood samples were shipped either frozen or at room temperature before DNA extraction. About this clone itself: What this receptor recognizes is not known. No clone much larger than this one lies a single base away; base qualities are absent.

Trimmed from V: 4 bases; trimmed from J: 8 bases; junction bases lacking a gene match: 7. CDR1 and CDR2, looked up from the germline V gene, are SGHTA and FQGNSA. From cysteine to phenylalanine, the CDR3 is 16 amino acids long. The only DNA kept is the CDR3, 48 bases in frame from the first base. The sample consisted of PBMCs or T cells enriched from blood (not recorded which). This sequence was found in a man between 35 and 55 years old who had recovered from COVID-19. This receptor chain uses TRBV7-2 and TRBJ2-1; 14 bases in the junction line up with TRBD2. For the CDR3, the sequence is CASSWGLAGDIYEQFF. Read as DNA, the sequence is TGTGCCAGCAGCTGGGGACTAGCGGGAGATATATATGAGCAGTTCTTC.